What follows are 13 T cell receptor beta chains derived from one specimen sequenced in a study of preoperative IRX-2 immunotherapy in early breast cancer. TCRdb's table, derived via immunoSEQ multiplex PCR, lists solely in-frame clones and lacks some. The table has under 11,000 clones, roughly 76% seen once. As to treatment: preoperative locoregional IRX-2 cytokine immunotherapy. The sample was lymph node tissue, taken before IRX-2 immunotherapy. These receptors were taken from a human donor with breast cancer.

This chain joins TRBV11-3 and TRBJ2-3; 13 bases fit TRBD2. The CDR3 spans 20 residues. The V gene's germline CDR1 is SGHNT and CDR2 YENEEA. Trimming took 2 bases from V and 0 from J; bases not matched to a gene: 11. CDR3 amino acids: CASSLTMGLAGTNSTDTQYF. DNA for the CDR3: TGTGCCAGCAGCTTAACCATGGGACTAGCGGGAACTAATAGCACAGATACGCAGTATTTT.

A few counts support this clone. The chain has TRBV6-8 and TRBJ2-7; tentatively, D is TRBD1 (6 bases). Trimming took off 7 bases at V and 0 bases at J, with 13 bases between the two ends. There are 14 residues in the CDR3. The germline gives CDR1 MNHGY, CDR2 SAAAGT. The CDR3 here is CASKSRDISYEQYF. CDR3 nucleotides: TGTGCCAGCAAGAGTAGGGACATCTCCTACGAGCAGTACTTC.

This chain connects TRBV10-2 to TRBJ2-7; D is tentatively TRBD1 or TRBD2 (6 bases each). CDR1 is WSHSY, CDR2 SAAADI, per germline. V was trimmed by 3 bases and J by 6 bases, leaving 18 bases between them. The CDR3 loop spans 15 amino acids. For the CDR3, the DNA is TGCGCCAGCAGTGAAATTGATCCGGGGGCGGGCGAGCAGTACTTC. It codes for CASSEIDPGAGEQYF.

The chain joins TRBV10-2 to TRBJ2-7; D gene uncertain. CDR1 and CDR2 (germline): WSHSY, SAAADI. V lost 4 bases to trimming and J lost 5 bases, with 9 bases between them. The CDR3 spans 12 residues. The CDR3 sequence is CASSVMADEQYF. The CDR3 DNA follows: TGCGCCAGCAGTGTTATGGCGGACGAGCAGTACTTC.

The chain recombines TRBV11-3 with TRBJ2-1; TRBD1 agrees at 9 bases. The CDR3 covers 16 residues. V shed 4 bases, J shed 6 bases, and the junction held 10 bases outside the gene matches. Germline CDR1 and CDR2: SGHNT and YENEEA. CDR3 sequence reads: CASSSPRDRASNEQFF. The CDR3 DNA reads TGTGCCAGCAGCTCCCCTCGGGACAGGGCATCCAATGAGCAGTTCTTC.

This clone was recorded once. The chain carries TRBV6-8 and TRBJ2-1; a weak D match, TRBD2 (5 bases). From germline, CDR1 is MNHGY and CDR2 SAAAGT. This CDR3 has 12 amino acids. The V end lost 8 bases, the J end lost 5 bases, and 10 bases lay between the germline ends. This chain's CDR3 is CASEGRDNEQFF. DNA of the CDR3: TGTGCCAGCGAGGGCCGAGACAATGAGCAGTTCTTC.

The rearrangement uses TRBV6-8 and TRBJ2-1; possibly TRBD1 for D (5 bases). V dropped 4 bases and J dropped 3 bases, with 7 bases sitting between them. Germline lookup yields CDR1 MNHGY and CDR2 SAAAGT. The CDR3 spans 13 residues. CDR3 protein: CASSLRGYNEQFF. The CDR3, as DNA: TGTGCCAGCAGTTTAAGGGGCTACAATGAGCAGTTCTTC.

As to this clone: The same CDR3 is also encoded by other DNA sequences in this sample. The J gene is TRBJ1-5, the V gene TRBV15; TRBD1 agrees at 9 bases. This CDR3 region has 17 residues. CDR1 is LNHNV, CDR2 YYDKDF, per germline (reference sequence). J gave up 6 bases and V 0 bases, and 9 bases lay outside the gene matches. In nucleotides, the CDR3 is TGTGCCACCAGCAGAGACCCCCCCGGGACAGGGAGTCAGCCCCAGCATTTT. As protein: CATSRDPPGTGSQPQHF.

This clone has a handful of counts. The chain is built from TRBV19 and TRBJ1-1; 9 bases line up with TRBD1. Per the germline V gene, CDR1 is LNHDA and CDR2 is SQIVND (reference sequence). CDR3 length: 14 residues. The V segment lost 6 bases and the J segment 4 bases; nucleotides outside the gene matches: 6. The CDR3 coding sequence is TGTGCCAGTAGGGGCCGGGACAGGGCCACTGAAGCTTTCTTT. As protein: CASRGRDRATEAFF.

The CDR3 region is CASSLVSGLMNTEAFF. For the CDR3, the DNA is TGCGCCAGCAGCTTGGTGTCGGGTCTCATGAACACTGAAGCTTTCTTT. The chain recombines TRBV5-1 with TRBJ1-1; D remains ambiguous. V dropped 0 bases and J dropped 0 bases, with 12 bases sitting between them. The CDR3 sequence is 16 residues long. In germline, CDR1 is SGHRS, CDR2 YFSETQ.

The genes are TRBV18 and TRBJ2-3; the D is unclear. CDR1 is KGHSH, CDR2 LQKENI, per germline. The germline V and J ends were trimmed by 3 bases and 0 bases, with 7 bases remaining between them. The CDR3 has 14 amino acids. The CDR3 is CASSPGLSTDTQYF. DNA for the CDR3: TGTGCCAGCTCACCTGGTTTAAGCACAGATACGCAGTATTTT.

The chain carries TRBV15 and TRBJ2-3; tentatively, D is TRBD1 (6 bases). This CDR3 has 14 residues. Germline V lookup: CDR1 LNHNV, CDR2 YYDKDF (reference sequence). Trimming cost V 4 bases and J 5 bases, with 13 bases left between them. The CDR3 DNA follows: TGTGCCACCAGCACTCGACAGGTGGTAGATACGCAGTATTTT. Its protein is CATSTRQVVDTQYF.

This chain connects TRBV7-6 to TRBJ2-4; 7 nucleotides agree with TRBD2. The length of the CDR3 is 15 residues. With 5 bases clipped from V and 8 bases from J, the junction kept 12 bases outside the gene matches. The V gene's germline CDR1 is SGHVS and CDR2 FNYEAQ. For the CDR3, the DNA is TGTGCCAGCAGCCCCAATGGGGGGGTTTCTCACATTCAGTACTTC. Translated: CASSPNGGVSHIQYF.